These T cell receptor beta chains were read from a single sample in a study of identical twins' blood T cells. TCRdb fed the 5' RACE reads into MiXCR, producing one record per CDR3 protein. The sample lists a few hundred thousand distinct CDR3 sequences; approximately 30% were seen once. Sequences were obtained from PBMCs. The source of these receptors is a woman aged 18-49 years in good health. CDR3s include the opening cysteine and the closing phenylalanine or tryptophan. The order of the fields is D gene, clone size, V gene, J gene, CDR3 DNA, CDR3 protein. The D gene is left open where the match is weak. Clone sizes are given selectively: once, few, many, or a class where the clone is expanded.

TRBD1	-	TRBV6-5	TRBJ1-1	TGTGCCAGCAGTTACTCGGGACAGGGGAGCACTGAAGCTTTCTTT	CASSYSGQGSTEAFF
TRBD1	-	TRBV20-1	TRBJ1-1	TGCAGTGCCAGTGGGGACAGGGATGATTCTGAAGCTTTCTTT	CSASGDRDDSEAFF
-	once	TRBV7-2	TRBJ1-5	TGTGCCAGCAGCTTAAAACCGGGGAACAATCAGCCCCAGCATTTT	CASSLKPGNNQPQHF
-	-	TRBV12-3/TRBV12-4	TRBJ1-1	TGTGCCAGCAGTCCCGGACGGGTTTTTGAAGCTTTCTTT	CASSPGRVFEAFF
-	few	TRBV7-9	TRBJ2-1	TGTGCCAGCAGTCCAAAGCAGGAGCAGTTCTTC	CASSPKQEQFF
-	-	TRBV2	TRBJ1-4	TGTGCCAGCAGTGGGGATGAAAAACTGTTTTTT	CASSGDEKLFF
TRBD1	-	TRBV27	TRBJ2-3	TGTGCCAGCAGGGACCTACAGGGGCGCACAGATACGCAGTATTTT	CASRDLQGRTDTQYF
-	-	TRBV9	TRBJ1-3	TGTGCCAGCAGCGGAACCGAGACGTCCGGAAACACCATATATTTT	CASSGTETSGNTIYF
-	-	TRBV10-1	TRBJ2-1	TGCGCCAGCAGCCCCCTTGGCCAAAGCTCCTACAATGAGCAGTTCTTC	CASSPLGQSSYNEQFF
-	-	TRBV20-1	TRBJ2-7	TGCAGTGCAAAACCGGGCCTCCTGGGTTACGAGCAGTACTTC	CSAKPGLLGYEQYF
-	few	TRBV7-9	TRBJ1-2	TGTGCCAGCAGCTTAGGCTCCGTCTATGGATACACCTTC	CASSLGSVYGYTF
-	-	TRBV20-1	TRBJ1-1	TGCAGTGCTAGAGCCCCCCAGGGAAGCACTGAAGCTTTCTTT	CSARAPQGSTEAFF
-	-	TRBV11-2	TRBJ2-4	TGTGTCAGCAGCTTAGGGGCAGGAAAAAACATTCAGTACTTC	CVSSLGAGKNIQYF
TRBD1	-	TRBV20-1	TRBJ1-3	TGCAGTGCCTATGGGACAGGGGGAGGAAACACCACATATTTT	CSAYGTGGGNTTYF
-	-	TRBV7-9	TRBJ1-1	TGTGCCAGCAGCTTAGGGGACCAAAGACTGAACACTGAAGTTTTCTTT	CASSLGDQRLNTEVFF
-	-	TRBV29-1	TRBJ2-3	TGCAGCGTTGTAAGCCGATCGGGACTTGGTCCAGATACGCAGTATTTT	CSVVSRSGLGPDTQYF
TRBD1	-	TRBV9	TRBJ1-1	TGTGCCAGCAGCGTCGGACAGGGGGCTGAAGCTTTCTTT	CASSVGQGAEAFF
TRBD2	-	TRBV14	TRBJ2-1	TGTGCCAGCAGCCAATATATCCGGACTAGCGGTTACAATGAGCAGTTCTTC	CASSQYIRTSGYNEQFF
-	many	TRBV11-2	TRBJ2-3	TGTGCCAGCAGCTTCGAACGGGGAGGCACAGATACGCAGTATTTT	CASSFERGGTDTQYF
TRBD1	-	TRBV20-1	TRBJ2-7	TGCAGTGCGCTTAACAGGGGAAACGAGCAGTACTTC	CSALNRGNEQYF
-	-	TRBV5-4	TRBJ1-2	TGTGCCAGCAGCTTGGCGGGGCGAGGAGGTCGCGGCTACACCTTC	CASSLAGRGGRGYTF
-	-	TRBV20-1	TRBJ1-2	TGCAGTGCTATCCTTCAGGGTGGTGGCTACACCTTC	CSAILQGGGYTF